This T cell receptor beta chain was sequenced for a study of CD8 T cells in Susac syndrome. The authors reverse transcribed about 0.5 to 1 ug RNA with random hexamers. Across 54 Vbeta and 13 Jbeta, immunoSEQ multiplex PCR amplified TCR beta CDR3. TCRdb re-derived calls from the immunoSEQ multiplex PCR reads in MiXCR, one entry per CDR3 protein. The sample carries 110,000 or so distinct CDR3 sequences, approximately 93% recorded once. Peripheral blood CD8+ and CD4+ T cells were profiled by TCR beta sequencing. Negative isolation was applied to CD8+ and CD4+ T cells, and FACS enrichment was applied to TEMRA cells. The V end was cut by 11 bases, the J end by 10 bases, with 15 bases between. The CDR3 is 12 amino acids.

Sequencing input: CD4+ T cells from PBMCs. The V call is TRBV12-3 or TRBV12-4, the J call TRBJ1-6, with unresolved D. The clonotype was recovered from a human donor with multiple sclerosis. The CDR3 DNA sequence: TGTGCCTCCGCGGACGTCTCCTCACCCCTCCACTTT. Translated, it gives CASADVSSPLHF.